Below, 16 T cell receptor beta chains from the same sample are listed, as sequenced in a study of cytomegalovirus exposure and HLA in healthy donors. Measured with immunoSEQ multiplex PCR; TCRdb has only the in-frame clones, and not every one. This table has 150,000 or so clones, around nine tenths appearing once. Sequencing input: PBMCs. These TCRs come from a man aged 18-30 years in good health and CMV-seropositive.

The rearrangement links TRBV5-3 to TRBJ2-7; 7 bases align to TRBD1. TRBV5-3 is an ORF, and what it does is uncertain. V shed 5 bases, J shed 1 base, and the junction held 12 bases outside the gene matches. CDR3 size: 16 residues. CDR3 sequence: CARRWPPGQRSYEQYF. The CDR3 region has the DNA TGTGCCAGAAGATGGCCTCCGGGACAGCGATCCTACGAGCAGTACTTC.

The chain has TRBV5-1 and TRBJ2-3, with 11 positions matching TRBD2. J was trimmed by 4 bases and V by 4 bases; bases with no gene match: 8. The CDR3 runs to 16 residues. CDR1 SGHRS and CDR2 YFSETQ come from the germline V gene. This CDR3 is CASSTLAGGLADTQYF. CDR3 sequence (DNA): TGCGCCAGCAGCACATTAGCGGGGGGGCTTGCAGATACGCAGTATTTT.

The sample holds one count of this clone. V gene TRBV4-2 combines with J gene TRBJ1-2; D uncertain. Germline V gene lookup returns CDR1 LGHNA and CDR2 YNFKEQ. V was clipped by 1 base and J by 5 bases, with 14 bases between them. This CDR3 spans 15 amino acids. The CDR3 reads CASSQGSAELYGYTF. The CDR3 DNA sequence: TGTGCCAGCAGCCAAGGATCAGCGGAACTTTATGGCTACACCTTC.

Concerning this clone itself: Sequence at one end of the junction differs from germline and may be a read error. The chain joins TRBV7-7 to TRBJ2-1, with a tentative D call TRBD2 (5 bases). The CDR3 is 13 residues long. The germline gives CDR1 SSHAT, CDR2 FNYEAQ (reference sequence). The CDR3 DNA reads TGTGCTAGCAGCTTAGATTCGGGGAATGAGCAGTTCTTC. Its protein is CASSLDSGNEQFF. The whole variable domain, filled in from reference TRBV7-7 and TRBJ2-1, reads GAGVSQSPRYKVTKRGQDVTLRCDPISSHATLYWYQQALGQGPEFLTYFNYEAQPDKSGLPSDRFSAERPEGSISTLTIQRTEQRDSAMYRCASSLDSGNEQFFGPGTRLTVL.

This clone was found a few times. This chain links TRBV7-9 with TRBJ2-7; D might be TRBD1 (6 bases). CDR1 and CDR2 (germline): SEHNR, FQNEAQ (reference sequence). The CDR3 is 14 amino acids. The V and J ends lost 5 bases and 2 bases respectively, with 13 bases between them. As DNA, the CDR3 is TGTGCCAGCAGCCTGACAGGAGTTACCTACGAGCAGTACTTC. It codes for CASSLTGVTYEQYF.

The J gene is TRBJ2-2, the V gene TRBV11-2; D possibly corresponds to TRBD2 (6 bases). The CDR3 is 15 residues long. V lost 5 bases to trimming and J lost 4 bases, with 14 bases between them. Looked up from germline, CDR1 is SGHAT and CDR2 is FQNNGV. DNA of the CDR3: TGTGCCAGCAGCCCCCCTGGGGGGAGCACCGGGGAGCTGTTTTTT. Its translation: CASSPPGGSTGELFF.

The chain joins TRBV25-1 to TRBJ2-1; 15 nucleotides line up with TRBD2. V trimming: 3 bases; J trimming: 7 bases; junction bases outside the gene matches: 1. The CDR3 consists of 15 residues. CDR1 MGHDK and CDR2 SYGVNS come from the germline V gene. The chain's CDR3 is CASSEGLAGGNEQFF. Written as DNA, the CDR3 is TGTGCCAGCAGTGAGGGACTAGCGGGGGGAAATGAGCAGTTCTTC.

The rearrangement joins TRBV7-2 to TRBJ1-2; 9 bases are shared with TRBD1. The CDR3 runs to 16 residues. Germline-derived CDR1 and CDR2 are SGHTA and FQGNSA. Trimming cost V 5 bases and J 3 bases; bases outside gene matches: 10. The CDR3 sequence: CASSPGVDRGYYGYTF. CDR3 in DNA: TGTGCCAGCAGCCCAGGGGTGGACAGGGGCTACTATGGCTACACCTTC.

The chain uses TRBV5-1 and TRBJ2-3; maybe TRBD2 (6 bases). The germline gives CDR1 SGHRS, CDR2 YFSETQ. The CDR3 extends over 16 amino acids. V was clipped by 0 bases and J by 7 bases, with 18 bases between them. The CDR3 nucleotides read TGCGCCAGCAGCTTGGGAGACGGGAGAGTGACTAATACGCAGTATTTT. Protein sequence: CASSLGDGRVTNTQYF.

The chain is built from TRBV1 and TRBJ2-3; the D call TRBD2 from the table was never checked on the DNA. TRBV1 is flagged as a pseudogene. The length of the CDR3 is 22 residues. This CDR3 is CTSSQDTEARTRAPGPEGTQYF. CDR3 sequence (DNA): TGCACCAGCAGCCAAGACACAGAGGCACGTACGCGGGCTCCTGGGCCCGAGGGAACGCAGTATTTT.

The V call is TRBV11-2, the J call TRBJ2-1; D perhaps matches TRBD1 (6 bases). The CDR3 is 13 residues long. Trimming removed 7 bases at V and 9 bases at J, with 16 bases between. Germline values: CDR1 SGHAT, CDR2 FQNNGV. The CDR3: CASINNRDGEQFF. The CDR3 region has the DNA TGTGCCAGCATCAATAACAGGGACGGTGAGCAGTTCTTC.

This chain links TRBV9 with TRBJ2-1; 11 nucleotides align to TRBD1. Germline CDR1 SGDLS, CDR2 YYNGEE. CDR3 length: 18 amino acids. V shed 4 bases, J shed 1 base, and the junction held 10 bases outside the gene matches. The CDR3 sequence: CASSTGTGGRGSYNEQFF. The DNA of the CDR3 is TGTGCCAGCAGCACCGGGACAGGGGGAAGAGGGTCCTACAATGAGCAGTTCTTC. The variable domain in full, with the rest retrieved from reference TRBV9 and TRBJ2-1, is DSGVTQTPKHLITATGQRVTLRCSPRSGDLSVYWYQQSLDQGLQFLIQYYNGEERAKGNILERFSAQQFPDLHSELNLSSLELGDSALYFCASSTGTGGRGSYNEQFFGPGTRLTVL.

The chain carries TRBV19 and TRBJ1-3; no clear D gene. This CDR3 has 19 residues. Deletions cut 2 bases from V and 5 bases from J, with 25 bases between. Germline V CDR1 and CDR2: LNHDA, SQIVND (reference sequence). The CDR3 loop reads CASSIPLFGAGPPRNTIYF. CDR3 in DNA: TGTGCCAGTAGTATACCCCTTTTTGGTGCGGGCCCGCCGAGAAACACCATATATTTT.

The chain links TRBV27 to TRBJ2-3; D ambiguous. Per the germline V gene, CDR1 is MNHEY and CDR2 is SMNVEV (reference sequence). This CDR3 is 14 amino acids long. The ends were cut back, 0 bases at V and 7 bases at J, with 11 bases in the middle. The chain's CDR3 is CASSLSRLANTQYF. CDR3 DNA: TGTGCCAGCAGTTTATCGAGGCTTGCCAATACGCAGTATTTT.

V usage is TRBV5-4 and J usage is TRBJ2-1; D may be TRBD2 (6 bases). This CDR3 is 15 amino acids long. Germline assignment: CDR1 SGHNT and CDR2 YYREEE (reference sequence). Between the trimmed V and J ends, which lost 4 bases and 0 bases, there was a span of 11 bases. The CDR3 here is CASSPRESSYNEQFF. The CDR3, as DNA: TGTGCCAGCAGCCCTCGGGAGAGCTCCTACAATGAGCAGTTCTTC.

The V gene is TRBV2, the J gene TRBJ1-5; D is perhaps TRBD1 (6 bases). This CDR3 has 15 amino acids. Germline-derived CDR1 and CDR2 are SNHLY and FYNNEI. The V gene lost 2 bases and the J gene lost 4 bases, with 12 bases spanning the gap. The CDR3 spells CASSESGGQNQPQHF. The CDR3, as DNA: TGTGCCAGCAGTGAATCGGGGGGGCAGAATCAGCCCCAGCATTTT.